This TCR beta chain was found in a study of response to subunit inactivated influenza vaccine. Using its own MiXCR run on the RT-PCR reads, TCRdb lists one record per CDR3 protein. This table holds around 790,000 distinct CDR3 sequences, 20% to 25% found once. V dropped 2 bases and J dropped 5 bases, with 15 bases sitting between them. Germline V gene sequence: CDR1 MNHEY, CDR2 SVGAGI. The CDR3 spans 15 residues. This receptor was identified in a man in his fifties who received an inactivated influenza vaccine. The chain employs TRBV6-5 and TRBJ2-5; D possibly corresponds to TRBD2 (5 bases). The material was PBMCs from blood, obtained 4 to 6 days after vaccination. The CDR3 region is CASSYGAAGVETQYF. In DNA form, the CDR3 reads TGTGCCAGCAGTTACGGAGCGGCCGGGGTGGAGACCCAGTACTTC.